These 18 T cell receptor beta chains were sequenced from one sample in a study of OX40 agonist ivuxolimab in advanced cancers. The table came from immunoSEQ multiplex PCR; TCRdb's copy has only in-frame clones and leaves some out. The data hold more than 75,000 clones, with approximately 91% observed a single time. The specimen comprised CD4+ or CD8+ T cells sorted from blood, sampled in a trial of the OX40 agonist ivuxolimab. These receptors originate from an adult with an advanced solid tumor such as melanoma, head and neck, liver or kidney cancer.

This chain uses TRBV7-8 with TRBJ1-6, with D perhaps TRBD1 (6 bases). Per the germline V gene, CDR1 is SGHVS and CDR2 is FQNEAQ. There are 16 residues in the CDR3. V was shortened by 5 bases and J by 2 bases, with 13 bases between the two germline ends. The CDR3 here is CASSTQGFAYNSPLHF. In DNA, the CDR3 is TGTGCCAGCAGCACGCAGGGGTTTGCCTATAATTCACCCCTCCACTTT.

The CDR3 sequence is CASSLGGNYQPQHF. In DNA form, the CDR3 reads TGTGCCAGCAGTTTAGGCGGCAATTATCAGCCCCAGCATTTT. V and J are TRBV28 and TRBJ1-5; no definite D call. Trimming removed 2 bases from V and 5 bases from J, with 10 bases in between. The germline gives CDR1 MDHEN, CDR2 SYDVKM. This CDR3 region has 14 residues.

The chain has TRBV28 and TRBJ2-2; D uncertain. Germline V CDR1 and CDR2: MDHEN, SYDVKM. The V end lost 7 bases, the J end lost 3 bases, and 3 bases lay between the germline ends. The CDR3 runs to 11 residues. CDR3 nucleotides: TGTGCCAGCAAGGACACCGGGGAGCTGTTTTTT. Translation gives CASKDTGELFF.

V usage is TRBV4-2 and J usage is TRBJ2-3; 8 nucleotides align to TRBD1. The germline CDR1 and CDR2 sequences are LGHNA and YNFKEQ. The CDR3 consists of 16 residues. The junction had 7 bases not matched to a gene; V was cut back by 1 base and J by 4 bases. CDR3 in DNA: TGTGCCAGCAGCCAAGTCGCTCAGGGGGCCGCAGATACGCAGTATTTT. Amino acids: CASSQVAQGAADTQYF.

J is TRBJ2-5 and V is TRBV29-1; D is possibly TRBD1 or TRBD2 (5 bases each). This CDR3 region has 14 residues. The germline V gene encodes CDR1 SQVTM and CDR2 ANQGSEA. V was cut by 4 bases and J by 5 bases, with 17 bases left in between. In nucleotides, the CDR3 is TGCAGCGTTGTGGGGGACGTCGGGGTCGAGACCCAGTACTTC. Protein: CSVVGDVGVETQYF.

The chain joins TRBV4-2 to TRBJ1-5, with D possibly being TRBD1 (6 bases). Germline-derived CDR1 and CDR2 are LGHNA and YNFKEQ. Deletions cut 0 bases from V and 1 base from J, with 10 bases between. CDR3 length equals 16 residues. CDR3 bases: TGTGCCAGCAGCCAAGAACGGGGGGCAAGCAATCAGCCCCAGCATTTT. Amino acids: CASSQERGASNQPQHF.

The CDR3 region has the DNA TGTGCCAGCAGCTTAAGAACCTTGACCCCTGAAGCTTTCTTT. Protein: CASSLRTLTPEAFF. The J gene is TRBJ1-1, the V gene TRBV7-9; D is undetermined. V was cut by 2 bases and J by 6 bases, with 13 bases left in between. The germline CDR1 and CDR2 sequences are SEHNR and FQNEAQ (reference sequence). This CDR3 is 14 amino acids long.

The V and J genes are TRBV10-3 and TRBJ1-4, with 9 bases fitting TRBD1. From germline, CDR1 is ENHRY and CDR2 SYGVKD. Germline trimming cut 6 bases from V and 4 bases from J; bases unmatched to any gene: 6. This CDR3 spans 15 amino acids. The CDR3 region is CAIRPGTGNNEKLFF. CDR3 sequence (DNA): TGTGCCATCAGACCCGGGACAGGGAATAATGAAAAACTGTTTTTT.

The chain uses TRBV30 and TRBJ1-4, with 7 nucleotides matching TRBD1. Germline V gene sequence: CDR1 GTSNPN, CDR2 SVGIG (reference sequence). The ends lost 3 bases at V and 6 bases at J; junction bases unmatched: 13. The CDR3 runs to 16 residues. This chain's CDR3 is CAWSKPATGRHEKLFF. DNA of the CDR3: TGTGCCTGGAGCAAACCAGCGACAGGGAGGCATGAAAAACTGTTTTTT.

The rearrangement links TRBV27 to TRBJ1-1, with D unresolved. Looked up from germline, CDR1 is MNHEY and CDR2 is SMNVEV (reference sequence). Trimming stripped 3 bases from V and 0 bases from J, with 11 bases between. The CDR3 sequence is 15 residues long. As DNA, the CDR3 is TGTGCCAGCAGTTTTTGGGCTACAATGAACACTGAAGCTTTCTTT. Translating it yields CASSFWATMNTEAFF.

This clone has a handful of counts. The chain employs TRBV27 and TRBJ1-1; D not certain. Germline values: CDR1 MNHEY, CDR2 SMNVEV (reference sequence). The V gene lost 3 bases and the J gene lost 3 bases, with 8 bases spanning the gap. The CDR3 runs 13 residues. CDR3 sequence: CASSFRRDTEAFF. CDR3 sequence (DNA): TGTGCCAGCAGTTTTAGGAGGGACACTGAAGCTTTCTTT.

The chain is built from TRBV18 and TRBJ2-7; D remains unclear. This CDR3 region has 14 residues. The V and J ends lost 0 bases and 3 bases respectively, with 9 bases between them. Germline V gene data show CDR1 as KGHSH and CDR2 as LQKENI. Here the CDR3 reads CASSPPGKVYEQYF. The CDR3 DNA sequence: TGTGCCAGCTCACCACCAGGGAAGGTCTACGAGCAGTACTTC.

This clone was detected only once. This chain joins TRBV5-1 and TRBJ2-1; 9 bases match TRBD2. With 4 bases clipped from V and 0 bases from J, the junction kept 2 bases outside the gene matches. This CDR3 has 15 amino acids. Per germline, CDR1 SGHRS and CDR2 YFSETQ. CDR3 sequence (DNA): TGCGCCAGCAGCGATAGCGGGAGCTCCTACAATGAGCAGTTCTTC. This codes for CASSDSGSSYNEQFF. Using reference TRBV5-1 and TRBJ2-1 for the parts outside the CDR3, the full variable domain is KAGVTQTPRYLIKTRGQQVTLSCSPISGHRSVSWYQQTPGQGLQFLFEYFSETQRNKGNFPGRFSGRQFSNSRSEMNVSTLELGDSALYLCASSDSGSSYNEQFFGPGTRLTVL.

The chain has TRBV25-1 and TRBJ1-1; TRBD1 matches at 7 bases. Germline-derived CDR1 and CDR2 are MGHDK and SYGVNS. J gave up 11 bases and V 7 bases, and 10 bases lay outside the gene matches. The CDR3 contains 12 residues. CDR3 amino acids: CASTPGGSPAFF. The CDR3 DNA follows: TGTGCCAGCACCCCAGGGGGGTCCCCGGCTTTCTTT.

This clone appeared a few times. The V call is TRBV7-2, the J call TRBJ2-3; 7 positions match TRBD1. The length of the CDR3 is 16 residues. V shed 2 bases and J 0 bases; nucleotides not matched to a gene: 5. The V gene's germline CDR1 is SGHTA and CDR2 FQGNSA. CDR3 protein: CASSLRWGQSTDTQYF. As DNA, the CDR3 is TGTGCCAGCAGCTTAAGGTGGGGACAGAGCACAGATACGCAGTATTTT.

The chain uses TRBV12-5 and TRBJ1-2; D may be TRBD1 (5 bases). This CDR3 has 17 residues. Looked up from germline, CDR1 is LGHNT and CDR2 is FRNRAP. V lost 5 bases to trimming and J lost 3 bases, with 22 bases between them. In nucleotides, the CDR3 is TGTGCTAGTGGTACTCCCCTCACAGGTTACGAGGACTATGGCTACACCTTC. The encoded protein is CASGTPLTGYEDYGYTF.

The chain couples TRBV2 to TRBJ2-7, with D uncertain. V gave up 5 bases and J gave up 4 bases, with 9 bases separating them. Germline V lookup: CDR1 SNHLY, CDR2 FYNNEI. The CDR3 runs 12 residues. Here the CDR3 DNA reads TGTGCCAGCAGTTTTGGCGGATACGAGCAGTACTTC. This sequence encodes CASSFGGYEQYF.

The chain is built from TRBV5-1 and TRBJ2-3, with D possibly TRBD2 on 5 matching bases. Germline V gives CDR1 SGHRS, CDR2 YFSETQ. The CDR3 length is 15 residues. Trimming removed 4 bases at V and 0 bases at J, with 12 bases between. DNA for the CDR3: TGCGCCAGCAGCCTCGGGGTTCTTAGCACAGATACGCAGTATTTT. Residues: CASSLGVLSTDTQYF.